This TCR beta chain originates from a study of blood T cell repertoires in COVID-19. Study-level background: Material from acute and convalescent COVID-19 was sourced from the United States, Italy and Spain. From T cells, B-cell-depleted T cells, or PBMCs came the material, which was cDNA or gDNA.

Source study methods: For nucleated cells, counts were estimated from reference gene primer amplification. Repertoires were generated with immunoSEQ multiplex PCR, while TCRdb's copy carries only in-frame clones and drops some. From that table come the V and J calls and clone size; the DNA was used to work out D and trimming. Of around 95,000 clones detected, approximately 86% appear once; the ten largest clones hold roughly 12%. This clone was seen just once. CDR1 and CDR2 (germline): KGHDR, SFDVKD. With 9 bases clipped from V and 4 bases from J, the junction kept 8 bases outside the gene matches. This CDR3 has 15 amino acids.

Material for sequencing was peripheral blood. This rearrangement joins TRBV24-1 to TRBJ2-3, with 11 bases aligning to TRBD1. This clonotype was obtained from a man in his fifties or sixties with active or convalescent COVID-19. CDR3 amino acids: CATSSRGQGADTQYF. CDR3 sequence (DNA): TGTGCCACCTCAAGCAGGGGACAGGGGGCAGATACGCAGTATTTT.